This T cell receptor (beta chain) stems from a study of CD8+CD57+ T cells in acquired aplastic anemia. As for the study in general: Sorted CD4+ and CD8+ cell DNA averaged roughly 3.2 ug.

The use of genomic DNA as template underpinned the TCR beta VDJ and CDR3 profiling. From the reads, TCRdb called clonotypes with MiXCR, one entry per CDR3 protein. The sample carries around 170,000 distinct CDR3 sequences, more than 45% recorded once. Sequencing involved patients with CD8+CD57+ cell expansion previously shown by flow cytometry. Therapy had not been given to patients before blood sampling. Overall study findings and caveats: Patients and controls were found to share roughly 31 CD8+ CDR3 sequences. Patients were compared with controls for CD8+ Simpson's diversity, and no significant difference emerged.

This clonotype was counted a single time. Its cognate antigen is unknown. Germline loops: CDR1 SGDLS, CDR2 YYNGEE. Trimming cost V 4 bases and J 6 bases; bases outside gene matches: 10. The CDR3 is 16 amino acids. The clonotype originates from a human donor with aplastic anemia. The chain combines TRBV9 with TRBJ1-5, with 10 bases aligning to TRBD1. The sequenced sample was sorted CD4+, CD8+, or CD8+CD57+ T cells (not recorded which) from PBMCs. The CDR3 nucleotides read TGTGCCAGCAGCCCTTCGACAGGGGGCAACGGTCAGCCCCAGCATTTT. This translates into CASSPSTGGNGQPQHF.